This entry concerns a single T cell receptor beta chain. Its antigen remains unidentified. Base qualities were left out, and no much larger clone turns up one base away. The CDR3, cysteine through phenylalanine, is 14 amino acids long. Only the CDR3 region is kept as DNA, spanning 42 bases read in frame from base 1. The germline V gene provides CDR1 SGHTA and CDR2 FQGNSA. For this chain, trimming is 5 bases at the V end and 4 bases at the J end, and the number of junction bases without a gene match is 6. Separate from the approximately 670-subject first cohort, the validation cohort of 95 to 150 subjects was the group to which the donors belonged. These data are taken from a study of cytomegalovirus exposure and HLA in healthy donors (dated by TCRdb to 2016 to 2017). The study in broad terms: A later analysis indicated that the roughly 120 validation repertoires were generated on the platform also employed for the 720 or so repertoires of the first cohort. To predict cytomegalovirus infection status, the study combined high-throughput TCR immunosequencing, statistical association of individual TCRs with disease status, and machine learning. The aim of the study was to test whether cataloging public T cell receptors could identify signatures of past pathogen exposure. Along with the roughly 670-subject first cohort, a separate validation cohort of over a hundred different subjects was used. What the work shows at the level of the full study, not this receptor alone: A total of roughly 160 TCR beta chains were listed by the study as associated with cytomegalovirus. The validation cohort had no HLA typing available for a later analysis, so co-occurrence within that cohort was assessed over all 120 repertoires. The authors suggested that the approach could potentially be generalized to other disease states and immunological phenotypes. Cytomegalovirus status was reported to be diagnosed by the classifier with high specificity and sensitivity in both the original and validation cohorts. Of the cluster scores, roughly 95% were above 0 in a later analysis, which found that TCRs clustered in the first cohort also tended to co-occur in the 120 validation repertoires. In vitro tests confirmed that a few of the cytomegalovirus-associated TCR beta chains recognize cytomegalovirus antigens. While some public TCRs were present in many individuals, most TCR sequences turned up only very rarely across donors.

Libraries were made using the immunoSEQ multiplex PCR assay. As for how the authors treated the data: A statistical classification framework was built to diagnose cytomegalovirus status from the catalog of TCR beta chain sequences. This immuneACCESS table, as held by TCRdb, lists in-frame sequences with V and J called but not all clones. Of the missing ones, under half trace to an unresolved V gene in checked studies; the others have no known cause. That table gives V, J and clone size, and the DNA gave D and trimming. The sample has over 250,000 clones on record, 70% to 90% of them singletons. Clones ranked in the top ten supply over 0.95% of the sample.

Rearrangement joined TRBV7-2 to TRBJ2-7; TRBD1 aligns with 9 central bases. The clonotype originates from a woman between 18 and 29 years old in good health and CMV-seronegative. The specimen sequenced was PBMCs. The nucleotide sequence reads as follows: TGTGCCAGCAGCAGGGACAGGGTAAAATACGAGCAGTACTTC. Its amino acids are CASSRDRVKYEQYF.